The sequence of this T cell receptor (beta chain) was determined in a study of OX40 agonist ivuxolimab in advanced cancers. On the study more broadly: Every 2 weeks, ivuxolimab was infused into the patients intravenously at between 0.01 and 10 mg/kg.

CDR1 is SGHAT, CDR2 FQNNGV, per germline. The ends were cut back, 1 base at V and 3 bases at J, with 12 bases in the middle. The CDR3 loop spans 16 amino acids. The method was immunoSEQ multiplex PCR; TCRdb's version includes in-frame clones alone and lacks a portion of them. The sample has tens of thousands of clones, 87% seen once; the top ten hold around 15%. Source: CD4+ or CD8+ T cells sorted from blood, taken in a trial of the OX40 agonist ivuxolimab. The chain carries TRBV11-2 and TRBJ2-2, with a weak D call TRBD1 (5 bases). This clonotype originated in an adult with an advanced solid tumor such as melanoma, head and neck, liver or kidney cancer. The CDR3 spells CASSLVQGIYTGELFF. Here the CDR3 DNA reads TGTGCCAGCAGCTTAGTCCAGGGTATCTACACCGGGGAGCTGTTTTTT.